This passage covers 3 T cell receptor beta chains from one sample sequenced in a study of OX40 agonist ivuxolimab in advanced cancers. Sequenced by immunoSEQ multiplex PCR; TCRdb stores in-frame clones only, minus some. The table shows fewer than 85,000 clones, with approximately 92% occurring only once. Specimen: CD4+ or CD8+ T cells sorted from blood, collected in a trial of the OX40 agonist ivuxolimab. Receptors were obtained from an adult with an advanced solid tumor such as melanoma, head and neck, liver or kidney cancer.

CDR3 nucleotide sequence: TGTGCCAGCAGTGAGGTTCTAGTGGTAGCTGGGGGGGAGACCCAGTACTTC. Protein: CASSEVLVVAGGETQYF. The J gene is TRBJ2-5, the V gene TRBV6-4; D perhaps matches TRBD2 (6 bases). Looked up from germline, CDR1 is MRHNA and CDR2 is SNTAGT. V lost 3 bases and J lost 5, with 22 bases in between. The CDR3 loop spans 17 amino acids.

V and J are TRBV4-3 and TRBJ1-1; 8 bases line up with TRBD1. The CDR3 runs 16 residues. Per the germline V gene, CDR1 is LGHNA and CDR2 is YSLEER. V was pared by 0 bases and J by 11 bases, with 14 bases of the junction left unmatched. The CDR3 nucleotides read TGCGCCAGCAGCCAAGATCTTGCGACAGGGGCGCTAGCGGCTTTCTTT. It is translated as CASSQDLATGALAAFF.

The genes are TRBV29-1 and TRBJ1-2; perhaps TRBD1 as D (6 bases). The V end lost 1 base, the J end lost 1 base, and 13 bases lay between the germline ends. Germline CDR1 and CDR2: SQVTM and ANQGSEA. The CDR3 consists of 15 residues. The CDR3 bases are TGCAGCGTTGAAGTCTTACAGGGTTTTAACTATGGCTACACCTTC. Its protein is CSVEVLQGFNYGYTF.